This entry lists 5 T cell receptor beta chains sequenced from one sample in a study of cytomegalovirus exposure and HLA in healthy donors. PCR involved 60 Vbeta and 13 Jbeta primers. The data were produced by immunoSEQ multiplex PCR, yet TCRdb's version contains in-frame clones alone and is incomplete. The sample carries some 85,000 clones, around 76% recorded once. The sequencing input was PBMCs. The receptors shown here come from a man aged 18 to 29 in good health and CMV-seropositive.

The chain couples TRBV20-1 to TRBJ2-1; no clear D gene. Trimming cost V 1 base and J 10 bases, with 5 bases left between them. The CDR3 is made up of 10 amino acids. Germline CDR1 reads DFQATT; CDR2 reads SNEGSKA (reference sequence). For the CDR3, the DNA is TGCAGTGCTAGAGGGCGGGAGCAGTTCTTC. Translation: CSARGREQFF.

A word on this clone: The sample carries other DNA sequences with the same CDR3. This rearrangement joins TRBV28 to TRBJ2-7; the D is unclear. V gave up 3 bases and J gave up 5 bases, with 5 bases separating them. This CDR3 is 11 amino acids long. Looked up from germline, CDR1 is MDHEN and CDR2 is SYDVKM. Written as DNA, the CDR3 is TGTGCCAGCAGTTTCTCGGACGAGCAGTACTTC. It translates to CASSFSDEQYF.

The gene calls are TRBV7-9 and TRBJ2-5; 11 positions match TRBD2. J lost 5 bases, V lost 4 bases, and 6 bases had no gene match. The CDR3 spans 15 residues. Germline CDR1 reads SEHNR; CDR2 reads FQNEAQ (reference sequence). This CDR3 is CASSSAVAGGETQYF. In DNA, the CDR3 is TGTGCCAGCAGCTCAGCGGTAGCGGGAGGGGAGACCCAGTACTTC. Full variable domain (remainder filled in from reference TRBV7-9 and TRBJ2-5): DTGVSQNPRHKITKRGQNVTFRCDPISEHNRLYWYRQTLGQGPEFLTYFQNEAQLEKSRLLSDRFSAERPKGSFSTLEIQRTEQGDSAMYLCASSSAVAGGETQYFGPGTRLLVL.

A single count supports this clone. The chain links TRBV5-1 to TRBJ2-1, with a tentative D call TRBD1 (5 bases). Germline V gene data show CDR1 as SGHRS and CDR2 as YFSETQ. V was clipped by 0 bases and J by 0 bases, with 7 bases between them. This CDR3 is built from 15 residues. This chain's CDR3 is CASSLGRASYNEQFF. The CDR3 bases are TGCGCCAGCAGCTTGGGCAGGGCCTCCTACAATGAGCAGTTCTTC.

The rearrangement uses TRBV2 and TRBJ2-7, with D possibly being TRBD1 (5 bases). There are 15 residues in the CDR3. V was shortened by 2 bases and J by 6 bases, with 17 bases between the two germline ends. Looked up from germline, CDR1 is SNHLY and CDR2 is FYNNEI. The CDR3 bases are TGTGCCAGCAGTGAAACACAGGTGGAAGGTCTCGAGCAGTACTTC. This encodes CASSETQVEGLEQYF.